The 28 T cell receptor beta chains listed next were all sequenced from one sample in a study of cytomegalovirus exposure and HLA in healthy donors. PCR used 60 Vbeta primers and 13 Jbeta primers. This table comes from immunoSEQ multiplex PCR, and its TCRdb copy is limited to in-frame clones, with some not included. The profile shows a few hundred thousand clones, about three quarters of them singletons. The sequencing input was PBMCs. These receptors were collected from a woman aged 55-70 years in good health and CMV-seropositive.

This clone was seen only once. V and J are TRBV7-9 and TRBJ2-7, with 8 positions matching TRBD1. The ends lost 3 bases at V and 2 bases at J; junction bases unmatched: 3. Germline V gene sequence: CDR1 SEHNR, CDR2 FQNEAQ (reference sequence). This CDR3 is 14 amino acids long. The CDR3 here is CASSFRQGPYEQYF. The CDR3 DNA is TGTGCCAGCAGCTTTAGACAGGGGCCCTACGAGCAGTACTTC. The variable domain in full, completed from reference TRBV7-9 and TRBJ2-7, reads DTGVSQNPRHKITKRGQNVTFRCDPISEHNRLYWYRQTLGQGPEFLTYFQNEAQLEKSRLLSDRFSAERPKGSFSTLEIQRTEQGDSAMYLCASSFRQGPYEQYFGPGTRLTVT.

This clone was recorded once. This rearrangement joins TRBV5-5 to TRBJ1-1; 7 nucleotides line up with TRBD1. With V trimmed by 4 bases and J by 6 bases, 12 bases remained unmatched. This CDR3 spans 15 amino acids. Per the germline V gene, CDR1 is SGHKS and CDR2 is YYEKEE (reference sequence). CDR3 DNA: TGTGCCAGCAGCGCAACAGGGGCGGCGAGGGCTGAAGCTTTCTTT. It yields the protein CASSATGAARAEAFF.

The chain combines TRBV28 with TRBJ2-2, with a weak D call TRBD1 (6 bases). Trimming removed 5 bases from V and 6 bases from J, with 16 bases in between. This CDR3 comprises 15 residues. The germline V gene has CDR1 MDHEN and CDR2 SYDVKM. CDR3 in amino acids: CASSNSGAGSGELFF. In DNA, the CDR3 is TGTGCCAGCAGTAACTCAGGGGCGGGCTCCGGGGAGCTGTTTTTT. Complete variable domain (other parts from reference TRBV28 and TRBJ2-2): DVKVTQSSRYLVKRTGEKVFLECVQDMDHENMFWYRQDPGLGLRLIYFSYDVKMKEKGDIPEGYSVSREKKERFSLILESASTNQTSMYLCASSNSGAGSGELFFGEGSRLTVL.

This chain joins TRBV5-1 and TRBJ2-2; weak D call: TRBD2 (5 bases). The germline gives CDR1 SGHRS, CDR2 YFSETQ. The CDR3 has 16 amino acids. The V and J ends lost 4 bases and 4 bases respectively, with 17 bases between them. Written as DNA, the CDR3 is TGCGCCAGCAGCCCGGGGATCCTCCAATCCACCGGGGAGCTGTTTTTT. It encodes CASSPGILQSTGELFF.

This clone was recorded once. This chain's CDR3 is CASSFGQYYGYTF. Written as DNA, the CDR3 is TGTGCCAGCAGCTTTGGACAGTACTATGGCTACACCTTC. The rearrangement uses TRBV7-2 and TRBJ1-2, with a tentative D call TRBD1 (6 bases). With 3 bases removed from V and 3 bases from J, the gap between germline ends came to 8 bases. The CDR3 has 13 residues. Germline lookup yields CDR1 SGHTA and CDR2 FQGNSA.

V is TRBV10-3 and J is TRBJ1-2; D ambiguous. V was pared by 2 bases and J by 6 bases, with 10 bases between. The CDR3 has 13 amino acids. Germline V gives CDR1 ENHRY, CDR2 SYGVKD. The CDR3 loop is CAISEVQMNGYTF. The CDR3 bases are TGTGCCATCAGTGAGGTACAGATGAATGGCTACACCTTC.

This clone was counted a few times. The CDR3 DNA sequence: TGTGCCAGCTACGGTTGGAGGGTTAACACTGAAGCTTTCTTT. Protein: CASYGWRVNTEAFF. The rearrangement joins TRBV27 to TRBJ1-1, with D unclear. This CDR3 has 14 residues. V lost 8 bases to trimming and J lost 2 bases, with 15 bases between them. In germline, CDR1 is MNHEY, CDR2 SMNVEV (reference sequence).

The rearrangement links TRBV30 to TRBJ1-3, with D tentatively TRBD1 (6 bases). V was clipped by 3 bases and J by 4 bases, with 13 bases between them. The CDR3 is 14 residues long. In germline, CDR1 is GTSNPN, CDR2 SVGIG (reference sequence). DNA for the CDR3: TGTGCCTGGAGCACAGGGTTTAGGGGAAACACCATATATTTT. Protein product: CAWSTGFRGNTIYF.

The genes are TRBV5-1 and TRBJ2-1; 7 nucleotides match TRBD2. The length of the CDR3 is 16 residues. Germline CDR1 and CDR2: SGHRS and YFSETQ. Trimming took 4 bases from V and 6 from J; bases not matched to a gene: 13. CDR3 region: CASSIRLAVGGNEQFF. CDR3 sequence (DNA): TGCGCCAGCAGCATACGACTAGCAGTTGGGGGCAATGAGCAGTTCTTC.

Only a few counts were recorded for this clone. The same CDR3 is also encoded by other DNA sequences in this sample. The chain carries TRBV27 and TRBJ1-2; the D is unclear. V was pared by 2 bases and J by 0 bases, with 10 bases between. The CDR3 length is 15 residues. Germline loops: CDR1 MNHEY, CDR2 SMNVEV (reference sequence). For the CDR3, the DNA is TGTGCCAGCAGTTTAAGGCGAGGGACTAACTATGGCTACACCTTC. Protein sequence: CASSLRRGTNYGYTF.

The V gene is TRBV9, the J gene TRBJ2-2, with TRBD2 identical over 7 bases. Looked up from germline, CDR1 is SGDLS and CDR2 is YYNGEE. This CDR3 comprises 13 residues. The V and J ends lost 3 bases and 7 bases, in that order; junction bases with no gene match: 3. The CDR3 nucleotides read TGTGCCAGCAGCGGTAGCGGGCTCGGGGAGCTGTTTTTT. Its translation: CASSGSGLGELFF.

Turning to this clone: Other DNA sequences of this sample code for an identical CDR3. The chain couples TRBV5-1 to TRBJ2-5; TRBD1 matches 11 bases. Per germline, CDR1 SGHRS and CDR2 YFSETQ. This CDR3 spans 14 amino acids. After removal of 4 bases from V and 5 bases from J, the junction contained 4 bases not matched to a gene. The CDR3 protein is CASSRGQGEETQYF. As DNA, the CDR3 is TGCGCCAGCAGCAGGGGACAGGGGGAGGAGACCCAGTACTTC.

The sample holds a few counts of this clone. This chain uses TRBV5-1 with TRBJ2-7, with 8 bases that match TRBD2. Germline V gene lookup returns CDR1 SGHRS and CDR2 YFSETQ. The CDR3 length is 13 residues. With V trimmed by 6 bases and J by 4 bases, 6 bases remained unmatched. This chain's CDR3 is CASTSGGSYEQYF. Here the CDR3 DNA reads TGCGCCAGCACCTCGGGAGGGTCGTACGAGCAGTACTTC.

The chain employs TRBV7-6 and TRBJ1-4; unclear D gene. The CDR3 sequence is 15 residues long. The V gene's germline CDR1 is SGHVS and CDR2 FNYEAQ. Trimming took off 4 bases at V and 3 bases at J, with 12 bases between the two ends. The CDR3 coding sequence is TGTGCCAGCAGCTCTACCATCGCTGCTAATGAAAAACTGTTTTTT. Its protein is CASSSTIAANEKLFF.

This chain uses TRBV15 with TRBJ2-5; D is ambiguous. Deletions cut 1 base from V and 13 bases from J, with 13 bases between. The CDR3 extends over 12 amino acids. Germline-derived CDR1 and CDR2 are LNHNV and YYDKDF (reference sequence). The CDR3 spells CATSRVSGPTYF. CDR3 bases: TGTGCCACCAGCAGAGTCTCAGGCCCCACGTACTTC.

J is TRBJ2-7 and V is TRBV5-1; 10 bases fit TRBD2. The V gene end was trimmed by 3 bases and the J gene end by 0 bases; junction bases not matched to a gene: 3. Germline V CDR1 and CDR2: SGHRS, YFSETQ. This CDR3 has 15 amino acids. The CDR3 loop is CASSWTSGGSYEQYF. Written as DNA, the CDR3 is TGCGCCAGCAGCTGGACTAGCGGAGGCTCCTACGAGCAGTACTTC.

This clone was counted a few times. CDR3 nucleotide sequence: TGTGCCAGCAGCCAAGTACGTCCAGGAGCTAGCGGCTACGAGCAGTACTTC. Encoded protein: CASSQVRPGASGYEQYF. This chain uses TRBV4-2 with TRBJ2-7; 7 nucleotides match TRBD2. After removal of 1 base from V and 3 bases from J, the junction contained 12 bases not matched to a gene. Looked up from germline, CDR1 is LGHNA and CDR2 is YNFKEQ. The CDR3 is 17 residues long.

The CDR3 sequence is CATGRENNEQFF. The CDR3 DNA reads as TGTGCCACTGGACGGGAAAACAATGAGCAGTTCTTC. The chain recombines TRBV10-3 with TRBJ2-1, with D perhaps matching TRBD2 (5 bases). The CDR3 sequence is 12 residues long. Germline V gene data show CDR1 as ENHRY and CDR2 as SYGVKD. Trimming took 10 bases from V and 5 from J, leaving 12 bases between them.

The chain recombines TRBV5-1 with TRBJ2-5; D remains ambiguous. The CDR3 contains 14 residues. Germline-derived CDR1 and CDR2 are SGHRS and YFSETQ. V was shortened by 0 bases and J by 2 bases, with 8 bases between the two germline ends. CDR3 sequence reads: CASSLGGQQETQYF. The CDR3 nucleotides are TGCGCCAGCAGCTTGGGTGGGCAGCAAGAGACCCAGTACTTC.

The V call is TRBV9, the J call TRBJ2-4; 13 nucleotides align to TRBD2. V shed 4 bases, J shed 6 bases, and the junction held 4 bases outside the gene matches. The CDR3 runs 15 residues. CDR1 and CDR2 (germline): SGDLS, YYNGEE. In DNA form, the CDR3 reads TGTGCCAGCAGCCCCGGACTAGCGGGGGTAAACATTCAGTACTTC. This codes for CASSPGLAGVNIQYF.

The V gene is TRBV5-1, the J gene TRBJ2-3; perhaps TRBD1 as D (5 bases). V was cut by 0 bases and J by 1 base, with 12 bases left in between. This CDR3 has 16 residues. The germline gives CDR1 SGHRS, CDR2 YFSETQ. The CDR3 here is CASSLGQNVGTDTQYF. The DNA for the CDR3 is TGCGCCAGCAGCTTGGGACAGAATGTTGGCACAGATACGCAGTATTTT.

This chain connects TRBV27 to TRBJ2-1, with a tentative D call TRBD1 (6 bases). Between the trimmed V and J ends, which lost 5 bases and 5 bases, there was a span of 16 bases. CDR1 is MNHEY, CDR2 SMNVEV, per germline (reference sequence). CDR3 length equals 15 residues. The CDR3 DNA reads as TGTGCCAGCAGTCCGAGCGCGACAGGCCACAATGAGCAGTTCTTC. It is translated as CASSPSATGHNEQFF.

V and J are TRBV5-5 and TRBJ2-1; 9 nucleotides agree with TRBD1. Germline-derived CDR1 and CDR2 are SGHKS and YYEKEE (reference sequence). There are 15 residues in the CDR3. V lost 2 bases to trimming and J lost 7 bases; unmatched junction nucleotides: 7. The CDR3 DNA follows: TGTGCCAGCAGCTTCGGACAGGGGATTGATAATGAGCAGTTCTTC. Translated: CASSFGQGIDNEQFF.

The V and J genes are TRBV2 and TRBJ2-3; a weak D match, TRBD1 (6 bases). The germline gives CDR1 SNHLY, CDR2 FYNNEI. CDR3 length equals 14 residues. Trimming removed 5 bases from V and 4 bases from J, with 13 bases in between. Here the CDR3 reads CASSRYRDPDTQYF. In nucleotides, the CDR3 is TGTGCCAGCAGTAGGTACAGGGACCCAGATACGCAGTATTTT.

This clone has just one count. The chain links TRBV7-9 to TRBJ2-5; 12 bases agree with TRBD2. The ends lost 0 bases at V and 4 bases at J; junction bases unmatched: 3. The germline V gene has CDR1 SEHNR and CDR2 FQNEAQ (reference sequence). The CDR3 sequence is 16 residues long. The CDR3 nucleotides read TGTGCCAGCAGCTTAGCGACTAGCGGGAGAGGAGAGACCCAGTACTTC. It codes for CASSLATSGRGETQYF.

V usage is TRBV10-3 and J usage is TRBJ1-2, with 10 bases identical to TRBD1. Germline CDR1 is ENHRY and CDR2 is SYGVKD. The CDR3 totals 14 residues. With V trimmed by 6 bases and J by 2 bases, 3 bases remained unmatched. The CDR3 protein is CAISRQGANYGYTF. The CDR3 DNA is TGTGCCATCAGCCGACAGGGGGCAAACTATGGCTACACCTTC.

This chain joins TRBV18 and TRBJ2-1; weak D call: TRBD2 (7 bases). CDR1 KGHSH and CDR2 LQKENI come from the germline V gene. V lost 6 bases, J lost 12 bases, and 18 bases lay in between. This CDR3 is built from 13 residues. CDR3 in DNA: TGTGCCAGCTCTTCAAACGGGGGGCCCTGGCAGTTCTTC. As protein: CASSSNGGPWQFF. Full variable domain (missing parts from reference TRBV18 and TRBJ2-1): NAGVMQNPRHLVRRRGQEARLRCSPMKGHSHVYWYRQLPEEGLKFMVYLQKENIIDESGMPKERFSAEFPKEGPSILRIQQVVRGDSAAYFCASSSNGGPWQFFGPGTRLTVL.

This rearrangement joins TRBV6-1 to TRBJ1-1; TRBD1 aligns across 9 bases. This CDR3 is 13 amino acids long. V lost 9 bases to trimming and J lost 1 base; unmatched junction nucleotides: 3. Germline assignment: CDR1 MNHNS and CDR2 SASEGT. The CDR3 loop is CARPGQGNTEAFF. For the CDR3, the DNA is TGTGCCAGACCGGGACAGGGGAACACTGAAGCTTTCTTT.